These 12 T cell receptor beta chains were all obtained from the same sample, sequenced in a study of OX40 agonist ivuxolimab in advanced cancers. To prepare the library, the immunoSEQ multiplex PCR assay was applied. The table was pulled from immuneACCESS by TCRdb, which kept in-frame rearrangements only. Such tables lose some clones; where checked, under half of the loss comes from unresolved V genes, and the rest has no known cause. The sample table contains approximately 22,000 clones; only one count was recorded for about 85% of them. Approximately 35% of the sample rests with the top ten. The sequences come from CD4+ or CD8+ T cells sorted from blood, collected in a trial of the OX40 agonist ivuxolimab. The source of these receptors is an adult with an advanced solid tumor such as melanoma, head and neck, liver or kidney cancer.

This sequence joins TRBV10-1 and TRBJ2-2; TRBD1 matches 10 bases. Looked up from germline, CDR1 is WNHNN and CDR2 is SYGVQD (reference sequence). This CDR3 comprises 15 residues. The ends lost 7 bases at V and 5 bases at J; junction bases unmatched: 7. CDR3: CASTPGQGQTGELFF. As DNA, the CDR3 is TGCGCCAGCACCCCGGGACAGGGGCAGACCGGGGAGCTGTTTTTT.

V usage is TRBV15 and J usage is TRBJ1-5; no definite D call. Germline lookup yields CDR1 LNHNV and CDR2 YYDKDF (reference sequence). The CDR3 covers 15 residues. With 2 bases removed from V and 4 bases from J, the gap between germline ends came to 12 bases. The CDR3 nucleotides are TGTGCCACCAGCAGACTGACCTTGGGGAATCAGCCCCAGCATTTT. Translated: CATSRLTLGNQPQHF.

CDR3 protein: CASSLPGTPNYGYTF. For the CDR3, the DNA is TGTGCCAGCAGCCTCCCCGGTACACCTAACTATGGCTACACCTTC. V and J are TRBV7-9 and TRBJ1-2, with no clear D. V lost 5 bases, J lost 0 bases, and 13 bases lay in between. CDR3 length: 15 amino acids. Per germline, CDR1 SEHNR and CDR2 FQNEAQ (reference sequence).

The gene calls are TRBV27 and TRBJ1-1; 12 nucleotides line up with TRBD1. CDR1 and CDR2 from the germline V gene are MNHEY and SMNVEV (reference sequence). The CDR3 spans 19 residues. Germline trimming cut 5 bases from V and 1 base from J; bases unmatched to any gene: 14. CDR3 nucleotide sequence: TGTGCCAGCAGTCCCTGGGGGGGGGACAGGGGGCTAGGGAACACTGAAGCTTTCTTT. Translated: CASSPWGGDRGLGNTEAFF.

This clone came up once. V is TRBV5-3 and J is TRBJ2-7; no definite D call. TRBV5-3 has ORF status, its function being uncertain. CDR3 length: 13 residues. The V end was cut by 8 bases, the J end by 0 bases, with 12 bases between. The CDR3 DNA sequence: TGTGCCAGCCACAGTTCTAGCTCCTACGAGCAGTACTTC. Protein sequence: CASHSSSSYEQYF.

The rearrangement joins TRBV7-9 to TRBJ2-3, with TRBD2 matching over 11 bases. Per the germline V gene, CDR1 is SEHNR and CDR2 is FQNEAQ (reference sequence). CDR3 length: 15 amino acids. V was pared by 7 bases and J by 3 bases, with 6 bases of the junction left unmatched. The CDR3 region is CASTPGLAVTDTQYF. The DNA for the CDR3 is TGTGCCAGCACCCCGGGACTAGCGGTTACAGATACGCAGTATTTT.

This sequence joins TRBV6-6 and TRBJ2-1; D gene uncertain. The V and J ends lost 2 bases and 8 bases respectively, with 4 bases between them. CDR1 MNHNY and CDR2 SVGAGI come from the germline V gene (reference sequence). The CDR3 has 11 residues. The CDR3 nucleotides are TGTGCCAGCAGTTACCCCCATGAGCAGTTCTTC. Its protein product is CASSYPHEQFF.

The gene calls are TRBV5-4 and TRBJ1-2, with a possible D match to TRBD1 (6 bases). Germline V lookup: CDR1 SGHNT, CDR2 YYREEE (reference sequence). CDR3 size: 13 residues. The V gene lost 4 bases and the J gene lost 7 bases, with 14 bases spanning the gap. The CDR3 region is CASSPYQGSGYTF. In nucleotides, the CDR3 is TGTGCCAGCAGCCCCTACCAGGGGTCTGGCTACACCTTC.

The CDR3 DNA reads TGTGCCAGCAGCTTTTACGGTCAGCCCCAGCATTTT. This encodes CASSFYGQPQHF. The chain has TRBV13 and TRBJ1-5; no clear D. Looked up from germline, CDR1 is PRHDT and CDR2 is FYEKMQ (reference sequence). The CDR3 runs to 12 residues. V dropped 3 bases and J dropped 6 bases, with 6 bases sitting between them.

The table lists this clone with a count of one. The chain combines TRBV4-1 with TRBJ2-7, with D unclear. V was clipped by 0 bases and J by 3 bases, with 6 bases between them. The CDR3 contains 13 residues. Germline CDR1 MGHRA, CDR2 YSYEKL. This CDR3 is CASSQDGYYEQYF. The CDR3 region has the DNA TGCGCCAGCAGCCAAGATGGATACTACGAGCAGTACTTC.

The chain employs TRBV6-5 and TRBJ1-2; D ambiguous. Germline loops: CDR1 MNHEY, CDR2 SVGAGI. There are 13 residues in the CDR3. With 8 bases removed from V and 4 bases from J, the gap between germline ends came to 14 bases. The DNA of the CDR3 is TGTGCCAGCGGAGTAGGGCTTAGCTATGGCTACACCTTC. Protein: CASGVGLSYGYTF.

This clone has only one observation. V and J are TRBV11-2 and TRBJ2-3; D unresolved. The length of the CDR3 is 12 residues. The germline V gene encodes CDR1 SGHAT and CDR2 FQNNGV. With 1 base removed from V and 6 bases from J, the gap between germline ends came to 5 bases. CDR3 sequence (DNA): TGTGCCAGCAGCTTAGCGTTGGATACGCAGTATTTT. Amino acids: CASSLALDTQYF. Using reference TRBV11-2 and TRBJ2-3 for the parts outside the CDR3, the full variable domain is EAGVAQSPRYKIIEKRQSVAFWCNPISGHATLYWYQQILGQGPKLLIQFQNNGVVDDSQLPKDRFSAERLKGVDSTLKIQPAKLEDSAVYLCASSLALDTQYFGPGTRLTVL.